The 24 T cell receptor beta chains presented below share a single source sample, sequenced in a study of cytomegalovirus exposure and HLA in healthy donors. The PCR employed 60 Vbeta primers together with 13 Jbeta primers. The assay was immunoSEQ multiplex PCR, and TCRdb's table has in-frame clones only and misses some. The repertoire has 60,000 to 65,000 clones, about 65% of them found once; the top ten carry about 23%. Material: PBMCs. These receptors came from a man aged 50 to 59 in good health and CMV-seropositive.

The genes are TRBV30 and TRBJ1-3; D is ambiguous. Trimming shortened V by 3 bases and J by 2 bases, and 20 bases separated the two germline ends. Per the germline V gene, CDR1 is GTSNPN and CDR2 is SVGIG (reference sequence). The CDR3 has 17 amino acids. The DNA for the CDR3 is TGTGCCTGGAGCGGTGGACGGGGTGGCGCCCCTGGAAACACCATATATTTT. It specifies CAWSGGRGGAPGNTIYF.

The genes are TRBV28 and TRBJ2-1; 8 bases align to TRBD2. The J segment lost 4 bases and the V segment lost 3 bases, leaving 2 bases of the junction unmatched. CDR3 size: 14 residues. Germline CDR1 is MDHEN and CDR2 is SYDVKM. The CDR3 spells CASSLGTRYNEQFF. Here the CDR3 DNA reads TGTGCCAGCAGTTTGGGGACTAGGTACAATGAGCAGTTCTTC.

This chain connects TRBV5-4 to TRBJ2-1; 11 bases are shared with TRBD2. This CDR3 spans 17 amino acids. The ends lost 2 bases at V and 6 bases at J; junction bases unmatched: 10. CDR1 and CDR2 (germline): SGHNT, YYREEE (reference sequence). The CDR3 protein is CASSFRLAGSAPNEQFF. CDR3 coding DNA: TGTGCCAGCAGCTTCCGACTAGCGGGATCCGCTCCCAATGAGCAGTTCTTC.

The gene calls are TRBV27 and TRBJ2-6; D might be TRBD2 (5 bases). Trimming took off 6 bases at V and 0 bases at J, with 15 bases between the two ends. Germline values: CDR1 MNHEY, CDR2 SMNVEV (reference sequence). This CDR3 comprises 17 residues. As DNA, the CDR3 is TGTGCCAGCAGCTCCCGGACCGGAGGCTCTGGGGCCAACGTCCTGACTTTC. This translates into CASSSRTGGSGANVLTF.

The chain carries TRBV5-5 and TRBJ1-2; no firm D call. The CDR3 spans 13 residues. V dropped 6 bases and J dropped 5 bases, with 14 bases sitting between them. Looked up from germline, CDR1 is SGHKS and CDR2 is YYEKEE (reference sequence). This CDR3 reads CASTRPEVYGYTF. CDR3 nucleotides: TGTGCCAGCACCCGACCGGAGGTATATGGCTACACCTTC.

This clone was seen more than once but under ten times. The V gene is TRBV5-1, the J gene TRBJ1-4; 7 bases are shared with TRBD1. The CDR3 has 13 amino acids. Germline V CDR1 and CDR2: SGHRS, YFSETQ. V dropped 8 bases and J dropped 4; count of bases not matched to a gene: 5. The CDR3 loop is CASSRDSNEKLFF. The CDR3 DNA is TGCGCCAGTTCGCGGGACAGTAATGAAAAACTGTTTTTT.

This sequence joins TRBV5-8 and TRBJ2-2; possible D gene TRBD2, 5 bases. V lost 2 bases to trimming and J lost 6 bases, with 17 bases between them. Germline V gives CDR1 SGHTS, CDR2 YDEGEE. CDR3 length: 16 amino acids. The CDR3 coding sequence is TGTGCCAGCAGCTTTATCCCCGGGATCGGGGCCGGGGAGCTGTTTTTT. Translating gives CASSFIPGIGAGELFF.

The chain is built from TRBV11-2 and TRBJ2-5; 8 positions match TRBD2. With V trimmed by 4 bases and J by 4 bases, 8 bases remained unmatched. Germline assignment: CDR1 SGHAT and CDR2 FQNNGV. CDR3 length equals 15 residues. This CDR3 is CASSYGGGGRETQYF. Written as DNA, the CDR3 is TGTGCCAGCAGCTATGGGGGCGGGGGGCGAGAGACCCAGTACTTC.

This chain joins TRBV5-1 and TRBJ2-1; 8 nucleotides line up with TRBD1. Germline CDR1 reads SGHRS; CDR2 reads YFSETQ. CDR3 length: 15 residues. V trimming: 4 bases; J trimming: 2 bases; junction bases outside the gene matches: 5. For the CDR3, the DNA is TGCGCCAGCAGCGCAGGACAGGGTACCTACAATGAGCAGTTCTTC. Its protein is CASSAGQGTYNEQFF.

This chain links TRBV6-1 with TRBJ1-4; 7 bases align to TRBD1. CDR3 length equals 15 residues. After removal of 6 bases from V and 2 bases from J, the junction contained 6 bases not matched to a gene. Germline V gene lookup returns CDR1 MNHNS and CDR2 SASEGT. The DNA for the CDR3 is TGTGCCAGCAGCCGAATGACAGGGACTAATGAAAAACTGTTTTTT. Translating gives CASSRMTGTNEKLFF.

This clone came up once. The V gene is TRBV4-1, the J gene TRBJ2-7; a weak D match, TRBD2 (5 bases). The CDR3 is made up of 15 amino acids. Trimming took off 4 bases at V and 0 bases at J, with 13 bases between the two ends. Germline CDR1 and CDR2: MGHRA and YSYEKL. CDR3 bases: TGCGCCAGCAGCCCCAGGTCGGGGAGCTCCTACGAGCAGTACTTC. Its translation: CASSPRSGSSYEQYF.

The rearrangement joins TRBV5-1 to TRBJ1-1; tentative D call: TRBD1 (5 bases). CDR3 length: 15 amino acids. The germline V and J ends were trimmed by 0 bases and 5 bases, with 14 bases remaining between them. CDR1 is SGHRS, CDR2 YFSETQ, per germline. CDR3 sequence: CASSLEAGLKTEAFF. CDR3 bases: TGCGCCAGCAGCTTGGAGGCAGGGCTAAAAACTGAAGCTTTCTTT. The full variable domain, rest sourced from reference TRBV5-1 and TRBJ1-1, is KAGVTQTPRYLIKTRGQQVTLSCSPISGHRSVSWYQQTPGQGLQFLFEYFSETQRNKGNFPGRFSGRQFSNSRSEMNVSTLELGDSALYLCASSLEAGLKTEAFFGQGTRLTVV.

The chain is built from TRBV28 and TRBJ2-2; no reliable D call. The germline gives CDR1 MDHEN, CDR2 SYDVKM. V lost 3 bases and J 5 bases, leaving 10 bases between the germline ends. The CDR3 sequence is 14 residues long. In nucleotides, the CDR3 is TGTGCCAGCAGTTTCCGAACTATAACCGGGGAGCTGTTTTTT. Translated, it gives CASSFRTITGELFF.

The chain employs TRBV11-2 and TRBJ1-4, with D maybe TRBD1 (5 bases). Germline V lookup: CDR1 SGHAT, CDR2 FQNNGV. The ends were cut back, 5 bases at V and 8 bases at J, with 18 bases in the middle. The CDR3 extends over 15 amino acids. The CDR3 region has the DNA TGTGCCAGCAGCCTCTGGGGCAGTAGTAAAGAAAAACTGTTTTTT. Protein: CASSLWGSSKEKLFF.

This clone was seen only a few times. DNA for the CDR3: TGTGCCAGCAGTTACGGTGGGGGAGGCGGGGAGCTGTTTTTT. It is translated as CASSYGGGGGELFF. The chain couples TRBV6-5 to TRBJ2-2, with TRBD2 as a possible D gene (6 bases). Germline assignment: CDR1 MNHEY and CDR2 SVGAGI. This CDR3 has 14 residues. V was pared by 2 bases and J by 7 bases, with 11 bases between.

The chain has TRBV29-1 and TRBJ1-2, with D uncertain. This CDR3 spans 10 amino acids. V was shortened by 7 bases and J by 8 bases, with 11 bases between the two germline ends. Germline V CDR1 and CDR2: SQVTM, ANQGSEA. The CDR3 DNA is TGCAGCGCCGCCACGGGAGGCTACACCTTC. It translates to CSAATGGYTF.

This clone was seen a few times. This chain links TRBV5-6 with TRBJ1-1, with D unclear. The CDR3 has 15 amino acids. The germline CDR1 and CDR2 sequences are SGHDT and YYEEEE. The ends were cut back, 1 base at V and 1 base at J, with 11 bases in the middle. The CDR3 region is CASSLTERWNTEAFF. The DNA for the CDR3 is TGTGCCAGCAGCTTGACCGAACGGTGGAACACTGAAGCTTTCTTT.

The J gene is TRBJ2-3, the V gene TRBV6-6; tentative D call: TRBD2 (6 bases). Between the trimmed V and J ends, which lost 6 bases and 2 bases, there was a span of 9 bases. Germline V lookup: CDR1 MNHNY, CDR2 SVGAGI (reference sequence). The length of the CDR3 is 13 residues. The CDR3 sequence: CASRGGNTDTQYF. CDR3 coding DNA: TGTGCCAGCAGGGGGGGAAACACAGATACGCAGTATTTT.

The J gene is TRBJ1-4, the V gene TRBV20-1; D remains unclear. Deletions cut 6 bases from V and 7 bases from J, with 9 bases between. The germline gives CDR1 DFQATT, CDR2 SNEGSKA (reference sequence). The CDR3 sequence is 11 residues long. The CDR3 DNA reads TGCAGTGCCAACGCGCCTGAAAAACTGTTTTTT. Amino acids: CSANAPEKLFF.

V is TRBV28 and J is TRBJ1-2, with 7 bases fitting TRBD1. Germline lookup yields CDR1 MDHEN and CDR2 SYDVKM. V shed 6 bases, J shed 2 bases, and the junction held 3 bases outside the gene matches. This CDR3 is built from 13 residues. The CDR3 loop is CASRRDRNYGYTF. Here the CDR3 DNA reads TGTGCCAGCAGGAGGGACAGAAACTATGGCTACACCTTC.

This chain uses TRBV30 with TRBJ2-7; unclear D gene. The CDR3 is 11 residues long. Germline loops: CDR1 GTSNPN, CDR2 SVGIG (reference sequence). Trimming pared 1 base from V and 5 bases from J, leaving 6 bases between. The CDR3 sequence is CAWSGVNEQYF. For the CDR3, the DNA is TGTGCCTGGAGTGGCGTAAACGAGCAGTACTTC.

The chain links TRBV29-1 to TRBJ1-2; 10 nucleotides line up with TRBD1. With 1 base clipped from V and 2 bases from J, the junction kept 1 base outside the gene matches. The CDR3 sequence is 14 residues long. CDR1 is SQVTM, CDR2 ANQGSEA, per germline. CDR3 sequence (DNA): TGCAGCGTTGAAGGGGACAGGGGAAACTATGGCTACACCTTC. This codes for CSVEGDRGNYGYTF.

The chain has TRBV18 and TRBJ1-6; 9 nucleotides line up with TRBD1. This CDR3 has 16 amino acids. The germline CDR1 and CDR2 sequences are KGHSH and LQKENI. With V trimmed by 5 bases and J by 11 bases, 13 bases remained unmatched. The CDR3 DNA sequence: TGTGCCAGCTCAGCCTATCCGGGACAGGGCAAGACACCCCTCCACTTT. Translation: CASSAYPGQGKTPLHF.

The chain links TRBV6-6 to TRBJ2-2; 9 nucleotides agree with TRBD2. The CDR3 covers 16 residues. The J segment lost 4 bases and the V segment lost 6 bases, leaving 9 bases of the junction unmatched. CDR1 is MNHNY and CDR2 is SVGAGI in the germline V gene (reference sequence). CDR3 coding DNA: TGTGCCAGCAGCCAGGTGGCTAGCGGGACCACCGGGGAGCTGTTTTTT. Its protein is CASSQVASGTTGELFF.